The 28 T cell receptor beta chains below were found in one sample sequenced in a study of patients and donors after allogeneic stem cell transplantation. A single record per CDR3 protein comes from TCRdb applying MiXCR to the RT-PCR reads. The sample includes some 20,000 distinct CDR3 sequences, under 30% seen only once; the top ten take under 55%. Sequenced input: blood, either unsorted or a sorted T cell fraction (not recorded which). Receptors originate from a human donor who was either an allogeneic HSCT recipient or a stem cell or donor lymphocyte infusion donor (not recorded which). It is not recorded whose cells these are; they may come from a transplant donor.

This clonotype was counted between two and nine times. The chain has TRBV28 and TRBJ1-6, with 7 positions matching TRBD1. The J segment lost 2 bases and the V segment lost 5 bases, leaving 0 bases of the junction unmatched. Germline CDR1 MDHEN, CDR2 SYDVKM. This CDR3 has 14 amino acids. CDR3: CASSGTAYNSPLHF. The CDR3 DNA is TGTGCCAGCAGTGGGACAGCCTATAATTCACCCCTCCACTTT.

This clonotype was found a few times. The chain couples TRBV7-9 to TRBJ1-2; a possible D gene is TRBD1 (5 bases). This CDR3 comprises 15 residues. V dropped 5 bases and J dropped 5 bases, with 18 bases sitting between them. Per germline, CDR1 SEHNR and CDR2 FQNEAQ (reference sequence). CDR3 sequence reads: CASSRGTQSHYGYTF. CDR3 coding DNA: TGTGCCAGCAGCAGAGGGACCCAAAGCCATTATGGCTACACCTTC. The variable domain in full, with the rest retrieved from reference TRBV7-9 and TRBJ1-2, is DTGVSQNPRHKITKRGQNVTFRCDPISEHNRLYWYRQTLGQGPEFLTYFQNEAQLEKSRLLSDRFSAERPKGSFSTLEIQRTEQGDSAMYLCASSRGTQSHYGYTFGSGTRLTVV.

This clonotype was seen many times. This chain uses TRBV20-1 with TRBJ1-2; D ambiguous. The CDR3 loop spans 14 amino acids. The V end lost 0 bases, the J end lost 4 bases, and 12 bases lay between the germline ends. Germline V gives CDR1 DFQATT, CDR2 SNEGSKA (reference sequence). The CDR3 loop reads CSARDSSSFYGYTF. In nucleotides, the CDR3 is TGCAGTGCTAGAGACAGCAGCTCCTTCTATGGCTACACCTTC.

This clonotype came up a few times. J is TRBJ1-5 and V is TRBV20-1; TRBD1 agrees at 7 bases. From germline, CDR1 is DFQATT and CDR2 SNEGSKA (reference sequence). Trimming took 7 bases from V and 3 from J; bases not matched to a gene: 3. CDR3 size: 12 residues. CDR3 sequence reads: CSGGQANQPQHF. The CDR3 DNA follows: TGCAGTGGCGGACAGGCCAATCAGCCCCAGCATTTT.

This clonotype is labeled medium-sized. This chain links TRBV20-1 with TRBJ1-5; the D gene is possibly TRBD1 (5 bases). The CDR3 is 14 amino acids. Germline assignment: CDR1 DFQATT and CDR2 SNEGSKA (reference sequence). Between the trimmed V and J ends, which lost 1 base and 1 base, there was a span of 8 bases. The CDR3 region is CSARGDGSNQPQHF. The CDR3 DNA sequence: TGCAGTGCTAGAGGGGACGGGAGCAATCAGCCCCAGCATTTT.

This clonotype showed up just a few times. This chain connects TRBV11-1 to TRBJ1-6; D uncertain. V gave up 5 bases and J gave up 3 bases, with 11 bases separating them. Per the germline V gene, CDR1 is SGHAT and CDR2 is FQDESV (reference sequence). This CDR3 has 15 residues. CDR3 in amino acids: CASSPRTGYNSPLHF. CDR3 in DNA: TGTGCCAGCAGCCCCCGGACGGGCTATAATTCACCCCTCCACTTT.

The CDR3 spells CASSLAFGRKGTNEQFF. CDR3 coding DNA: TGTGCCAGCAGCTTAGCGTTTGGGAGGAAGGGCACCAATGAGCAGTTCTTC. This chain connects TRBV7-6 to TRBJ2-1; D possibly corresponds to TRBD2 (6 bases). V lost 0 bases to trimming and J lost 6 bases, with 18 bases between them. CDR3 length: 17 amino acids. The V gene's germline CDR1 is SGHVS and CDR2 FNYEAQ.

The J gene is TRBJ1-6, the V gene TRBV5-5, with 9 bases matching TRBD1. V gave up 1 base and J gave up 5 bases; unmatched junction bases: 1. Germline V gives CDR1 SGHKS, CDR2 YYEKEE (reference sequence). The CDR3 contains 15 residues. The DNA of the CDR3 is TGTGCCAGCAGCTTGAGGGACAGGGATAATTCACCCCTCCACTTT. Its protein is CASSLRDRDNSPLHF.

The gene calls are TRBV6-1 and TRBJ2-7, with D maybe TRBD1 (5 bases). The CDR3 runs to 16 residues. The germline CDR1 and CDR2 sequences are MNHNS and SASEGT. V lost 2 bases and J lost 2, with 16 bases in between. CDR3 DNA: TGTGCCAGCAGTGAACCCCGGCTAGGGGTCGCCTACGAGCAGTACTTC. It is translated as CASSEPRLGVAYEQYF.

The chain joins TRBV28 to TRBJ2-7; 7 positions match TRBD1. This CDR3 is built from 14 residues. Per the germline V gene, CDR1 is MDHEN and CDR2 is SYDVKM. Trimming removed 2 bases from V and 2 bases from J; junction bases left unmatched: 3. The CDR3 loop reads CASSLRGPTYEQYF. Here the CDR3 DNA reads TGTGCCAGCAGTTTAAGGGGGCCAACCTACGAGCAGTACTTC.

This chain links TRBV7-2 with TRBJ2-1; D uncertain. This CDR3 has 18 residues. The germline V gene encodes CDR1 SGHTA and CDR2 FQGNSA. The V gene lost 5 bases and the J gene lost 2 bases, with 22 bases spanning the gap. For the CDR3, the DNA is TGTGCCAGCAGCCCACCATCCTACCACAGTTCCCCCTACAATGAGCAGTTCTTC. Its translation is CASSPPSYHSSPYNEQFF.

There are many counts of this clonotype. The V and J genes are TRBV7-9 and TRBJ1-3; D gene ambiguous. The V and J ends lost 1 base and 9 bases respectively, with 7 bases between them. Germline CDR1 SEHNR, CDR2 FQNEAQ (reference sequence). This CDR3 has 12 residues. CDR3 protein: CASSLGRRTIYF. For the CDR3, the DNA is TGTGCCAGCAGCTTAGGACGGCGCACCATATATTTT.

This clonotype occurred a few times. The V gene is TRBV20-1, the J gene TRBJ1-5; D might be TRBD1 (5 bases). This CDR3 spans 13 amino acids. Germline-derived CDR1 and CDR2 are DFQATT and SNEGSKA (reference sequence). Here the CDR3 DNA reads TGCACCGCCTCCCGGGGCGTTAATCAGCCCCAGCATTTT. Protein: CTASRGVNQPQHF.

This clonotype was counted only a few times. The CDR3 sequence: CAISESERSEQFF. As DNA, the CDR3 is TGTGCCATCAGTGAGTCAGAAAGAAGTGAGCAGTTCTTC. The chain uses TRBV10-3 and TRBJ2-1; D not resolved. This CDR3 spans 13 amino acids. Germline CDR1 is ENHRY and CDR2 is SYGVKD. V was clipped by 0 bases and J by 9 bases, with 9 bases between them.

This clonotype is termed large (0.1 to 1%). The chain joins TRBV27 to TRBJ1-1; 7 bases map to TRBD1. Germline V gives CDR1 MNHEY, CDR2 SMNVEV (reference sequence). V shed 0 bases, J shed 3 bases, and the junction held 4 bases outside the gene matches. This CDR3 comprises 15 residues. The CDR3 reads CASSLSYRGHTEAFF. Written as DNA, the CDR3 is TGTGCCAGCAGTTTATCCTACAGGGGACACACTGAAGCTTTCTTT.

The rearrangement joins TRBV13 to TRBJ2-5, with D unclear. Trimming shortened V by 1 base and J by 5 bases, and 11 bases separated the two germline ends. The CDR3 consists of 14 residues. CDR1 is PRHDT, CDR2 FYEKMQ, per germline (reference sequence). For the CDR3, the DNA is TGTGCCAGCAGCTTAGAAGGCAGGCAGGAGACCCAGTACTTC. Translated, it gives CASSLEGRQETQYF.

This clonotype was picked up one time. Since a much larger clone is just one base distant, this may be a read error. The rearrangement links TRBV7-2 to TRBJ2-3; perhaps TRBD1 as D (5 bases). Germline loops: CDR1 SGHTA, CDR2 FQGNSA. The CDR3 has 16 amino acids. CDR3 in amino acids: CAISPRARASTDTQYF. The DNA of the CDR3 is TGTGCCATCAGCCCCCGAGCCAGGGCTAGCACAGATACGCAGTATTTT.

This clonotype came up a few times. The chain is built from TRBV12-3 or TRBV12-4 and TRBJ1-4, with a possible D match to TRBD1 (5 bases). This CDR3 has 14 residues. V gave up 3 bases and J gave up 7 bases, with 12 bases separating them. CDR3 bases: TGTGCCAGCAGTTTGGGGACGTCCCCTGAAAAACTGTTTTTT. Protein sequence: CASSLGTSPEKLFF.

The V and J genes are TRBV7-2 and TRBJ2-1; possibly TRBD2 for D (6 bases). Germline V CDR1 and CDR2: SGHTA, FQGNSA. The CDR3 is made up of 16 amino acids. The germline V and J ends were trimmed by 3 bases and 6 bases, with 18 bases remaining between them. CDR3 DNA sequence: TGTGCCAGCAGCTTCGTGGGGACTCCCCACTTCAATGAGCAGTTCTTC. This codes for CASSFVGTPHFNEQFF.

CDR3 amino acids: CASTSGFNYGYTF. CDR3 DNA sequence: TGTGCCAGCACGTCGGGGTTCAACTATGGCTACACCTTC. This rearrangement joins TRBV12-3 or TRBV12-4 to TRBJ1-2; D not certain. The V end lost 7 bases, the J end lost 2 bases, and 11 bases lay between the germline ends. This CDR3 comprises 13 residues.

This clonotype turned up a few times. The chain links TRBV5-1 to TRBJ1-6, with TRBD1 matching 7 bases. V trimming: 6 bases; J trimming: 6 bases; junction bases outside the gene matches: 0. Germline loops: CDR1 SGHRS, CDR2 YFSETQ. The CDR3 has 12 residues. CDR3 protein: CASTGGNSPLHF. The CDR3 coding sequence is TGCGCCAGCACAGGGGGTAATTCACCCCTCCACTTT. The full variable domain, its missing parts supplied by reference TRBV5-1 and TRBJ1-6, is KAGVTQTPRYLIKTRGQQVTLSCSPISGHRSVSWYQQTPGQGLQFLFEYFSETQRNKGNFPGRFSGRQFSNSRSEMNVSTLELGDSALYLCASTGGNSPLHFGNGTRLTVT.

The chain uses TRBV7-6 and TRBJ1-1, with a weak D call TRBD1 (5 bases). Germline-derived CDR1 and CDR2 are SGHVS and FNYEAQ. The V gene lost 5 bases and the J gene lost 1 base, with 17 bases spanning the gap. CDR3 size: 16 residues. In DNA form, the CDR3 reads TGTGCCAGCAGCCAATTGACAGAGGGAACGAACACTGAAGCTTTCTTT. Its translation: CASSQLTEGTNTEAFF.

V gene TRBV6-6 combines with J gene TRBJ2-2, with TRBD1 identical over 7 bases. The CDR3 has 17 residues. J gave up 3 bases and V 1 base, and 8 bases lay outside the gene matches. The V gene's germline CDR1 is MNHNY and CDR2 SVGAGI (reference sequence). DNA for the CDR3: TGTGCCAGCAGTTACTTGACAGGGTCCCTCTACACCGGGGAGCTGTTTTTT. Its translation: CASSYLTGSLYTGELFF.

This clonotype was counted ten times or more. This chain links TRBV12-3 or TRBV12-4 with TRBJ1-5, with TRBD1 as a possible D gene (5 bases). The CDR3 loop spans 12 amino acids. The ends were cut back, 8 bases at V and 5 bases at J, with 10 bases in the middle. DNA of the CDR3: TGTGCCAGCCGAGGGGCCCATCAGCCCCAGCATTTT. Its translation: CASRGAHQPQHF.

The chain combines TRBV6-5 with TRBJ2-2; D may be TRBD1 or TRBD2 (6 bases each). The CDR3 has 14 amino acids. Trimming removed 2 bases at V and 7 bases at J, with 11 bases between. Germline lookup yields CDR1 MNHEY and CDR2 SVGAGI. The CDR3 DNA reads TGTGCCAGCAGTTACGGGGGGCAGATCGGGGAGCTGTTTTTT. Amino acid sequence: CASSYGGQIGELFF.

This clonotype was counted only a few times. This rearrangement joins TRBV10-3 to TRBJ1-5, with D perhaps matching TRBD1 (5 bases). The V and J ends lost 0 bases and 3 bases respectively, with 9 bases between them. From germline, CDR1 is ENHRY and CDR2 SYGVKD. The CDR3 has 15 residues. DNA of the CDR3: TGTGCCATCAGTGAGTCCCCGGACATCAATCAGCCCCAGCATTTT. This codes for CAISESPDINQPQHF.

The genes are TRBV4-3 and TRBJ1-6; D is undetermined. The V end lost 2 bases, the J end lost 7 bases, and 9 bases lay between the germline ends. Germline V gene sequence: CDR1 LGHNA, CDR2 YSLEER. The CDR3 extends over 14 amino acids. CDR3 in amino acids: CASSQRPTNSPLHF. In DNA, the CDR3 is TGCGCCAGCAGCCAACGGCCGACCAATTCACCCCTCCACTTT.

The CDR3 bases are TGTGCCAGCAGCCCAGGGGGCTCGCTAGAGACCCAGTACTTC. Translated: CASSPGGSLETQYF. This chain connects TRBV5-4 to TRBJ2-5, with 8 bases lining up with TRBD1. The V gene end was trimmed by 4 bases and the J gene end by 4 bases; junction bases not matched to a gene: 6. This CDR3 region has 14 residues. Germline loops: CDR1 SGHNT, CDR2 YYREEE (reference sequence).